What follows are 21 T cell receptor beta chains derived from one specimen sequenced in a study of blood T cell repertoires in COVID-19. Sequenced by immunoSEQ multiplex PCR; TCRdb stores in-frame clones only, minus some. The sample contains under 250,000 clones, 85% to 90% of which appear only once. What was sequenced was PBMCs or T cells enriched from blood (not recorded which). The receptors were sampled from a man aged 35-49 years who had recovered from COVID-19.

The V call is TRBV28, the J call TRBJ1-4; D gene ambiguous. Germline loops: CDR1 MDHEN, CDR2 SYDVKM. V was clipped by 6 bases and J by 4 bases, with 12 bases between them. This CDR3 is built from 14 residues. The CDR3 loop is CASSLHEGNEKLFF. The CDR3 bases are TGTGCCAGCAGCCTACACGAGGGTAATGAAAAACTGTTTTTT.

The J gene is TRBJ1-1, the V gene TRBV5-4; 11 positions agree with TRBD1. The CDR3 has 14 amino acids. Trimming took 5 bases from V and 5 from J; bases not matched to a gene: 5. The germline V gene encodes CDR1 SGHNT and CDR2 YYREEE (reference sequence). For the CDR3, the DNA is TGTGCCAGCAGGCGGACAGGGGGCAGTACTGAAGCTTTCTTT. Translation gives CASRRTGGSTEAFF.

The chain carries TRBV15 and TRBJ2-5; maybe TRBD2 (6 bases). The CDR3 covers 16 residues. The V end lost 2 bases, the J end lost 2 bases, and 15 bases lay between the germline ends. CDR1 LNHNV and CDR2 YYDKDF come from the germline V gene (reference sequence). The CDR3, as DNA: TGTGCCACCAGCAGACCCTCAAGCGCGGGACAAGAGACCCAGTACTTC. Translation: CATSRPSSAGQETQYF.

The chain links TRBV5-1 to TRBJ2-2, with 8 positions matching TRBD2. Germline assignment: CDR1 SGHRS and CDR2 YFSETQ. V gave up 5 bases and J gave up 3 bases; unmatched junction bases: 3. This CDR3 region has 14 residues. CDR3 in amino acids: CASRTGLDTGELFF. CDR3 nucleotide sequence: TGCGCCAGCAGAACGGGACTAGACACCGGGGAGCTGTTTTTT.

This chain links TRBV19 with TRBJ1-5; TRBD1 aligns across 7 bases. The CDR3 contains 12 residues. The V gene end was trimmed by 7 bases and the J gene end by 11 bases; junction bases not matched to a gene: 8. Germline CDR1 reads LNHDA; CDR2 reads SQIVND (reference sequence). The CDR3 region has the DNA TGTGCCAGTACTACAGGGGCCAGCACCCAGCATTTT. It translates to CASTTGASTQHF.

This clone was counted once. A read error may produce the germline difference seen at one junction end. The chain carries TRBV4-1 and TRBJ2-1; D is perhaps TRBD2 (6 bases). The germline CDR1 and CDR2 sequences are MGHRA and YSYEKL. The CDR3 consists of 15 residues. CDR3 loop: CVSSQVLAGRNEQFF. The CDR3 DNA is TGCGTCAGCAGCCAAGTATTGGCGGGACGCAATGAGCAGTTCTTC.

The J gene is TRBJ1-2, the V gene TRBV14; D is possibly TRBD1 (5 bases). This CDR3 has 15 amino acids. Germline CDR1 SGHDN, CDR2 FVKESK. The V and J ends lost 4 bases and 5 bases respectively, with 17 bases between them. CDR3: CASSRSGRVGYGYTF. CDR3 in DNA: TGTGCCAGCAGCCGGTCAGGGCGCGTCGGATATGGCTACACCTTC.

This clone was counted a few times. This chain links TRBV5-1 with TRBJ1-1; D may be TRBD1 (6 bases). Germline V gene data show CDR1 as SGHRS and CDR2 as YFSETQ. V lost 2 bases and J 1 base, leaving 6 bases between the germline ends. This CDR3 contains 13 residues. CDR3 nucleotides: TGCGCCAGCAGCTTAGGGGGGAACACTGAAGCTTTCTTT. Translated: CASSLGGNTEAFF. Full variable domain (missing parts from reference TRBV5-1 and TRBJ1-1): KAGVTQTPRYLIKTRGQQVTLSCSPISGHRSVSWYQQTPGQGLQFLFEYFSETQRNKGNFPGRFSGRQFSNSRSEMNVSTLELGDSALYLCASSLGGNTEAFFGQGTRLTVV.

The chain is built from TRBV19 and TRBJ1-5; perhaps TRBD1 as D (6 bases). CDR3 length equals 14 residues. Germline CDR1 and CDR2: LNHDA and SQIVND (reference sequence). Deletions cut 6 bases from V and 4 bases from J, with 13 bases between. The CDR3 region is CASSLRDTNQPQHF. In nucleotides, the CDR3 is TGTGCCAGTAGCCTCCGGGACACAAATCAGCCCCAGCATTTT.

This clone has only one observation. The chain recombines TRBV19 with TRBJ2-1, with D possibly TRBD2 on 6 matching bases. V lost 5 bases to trimming and J lost 1 base, with 12 bases between them. CDR3 length equals 15 residues. Germline CDR1 is LNHDA and CDR2 is SQIVND (reference sequence). This CDR3 reads CASSPGRGSYNEQFF. CDR3 coding DNA: TGTGCCAGTAGTCCCGGGAGAGGGTCCTACAATGAGCAGTTCTTC.

V gene TRBV5-1 combines with J gene TRBJ1-5, with D uncertain. The CDR3 loop spans 14 amino acids. Trimming took off 0 bases at V and 2 bases at J, with 6 bases between the two ends. The germline V gene has CDR1 SGHRS and CDR2 YFSETQ. The DNA of the CDR3 is TGCGCCAGCAGCTTGGGGGCAGGCAATCAGCCCCAGCATTTT. Its protein is CASSLGAGNQPQHF.

A few counts support this clone. V gene TRBV2 combines with J gene TRBJ1-1; 8 nucleotides align to TRBD1. There are 13 residues in the CDR3. CDR1 and CDR2 from the germline V gene are SNHLY and FYNNEI. Germline trimming cut 11 bases from V and 5 bases from J; bases unmatched to any gene: 10. The CDR3 region has the DNA TGTGCCGTACGGACAGGGCAGAGAACTGAAGCTTTCTTT. Amino acids: CAVRTGQRTEAFF. The complete variable domain, with remaining parts taken from reference TRBV2 and TRBJ1-1, reads EPEVTQTPSHQVTQMGQEVILRCVPISNHLYFYWYRQILGQKVEFLVSFYNNEISEKSEIFDDQFSVERPDGSNFTLKIRSTKLEDSAMYFCAVRTGQRTEAFFGQGTRLTVV.

The V gene is TRBV2, the J gene TRBJ2-3, with 7 nucleotides matching TRBD1. The V gene end was trimmed by 8 bases and the J gene end by 5 bases; junction bases not matched to a gene: 4. Germline V gene data show CDR1 as SNHLY and CDR2 as FYNNEI. This CDR3 comprises 12 residues. The CDR3 DNA sequence: TGTGCCAGCTCTAACAGGGGAGATACGCAGTATTTT. Amino acid sequence: CASSNRGDTQYF.

The chain combines TRBV6-6 with TRBJ1-3; the match to TRBD1 covers 7 bases. CDR1 and CDR2 (germline): MNHNY, SVGAGI (reference sequence). V shed 7 bases and J 2 bases; nucleotides not matched to a gene: 8. The CDR3 spans 15 residues. The CDR3: CASTPQTGAGNTIYF. The CDR3 region has the DNA TGTGCCAGCACCCCTCAAACAGGGGCTGGAAACACCATATATTTT.

The rearrangement uses TRBV7-6 and TRBJ2-1, with TRBD2 as a possible D gene (7 bases). Per the germline V gene, CDR1 is SGHVS and CDR2 is FNYEAQ. The germline V and J ends were trimmed by 5 bases and 1 base, with 12 bases remaining between them. CDR3 length: 15 amino acids. In nucleotides, the CDR3 is TGTGCCAGCAGCCGCGGGGGCGGGTCCTACAATGAGCAGTTCTTC. It is translated as CASSRGGGSYNEQFF. The variable domain in full, completed from reference TRBV7-6 and TRBJ2-1, reads GAGVSQSPRYKVTKRGQDVALRCDPISGHVSLYWYRQALGQGPEFLTYFNYEAQQDKSGLPNDRFSAERPEGSISTLTIQRTEQRDSAMYRCASSRGGGSYNEQFFGPGTRLTVL.

For this clone: Sequence at one end of the junction differs from germline and may be a read error. The chain uses TRBV14 and TRBJ1-1; no firm D call. The CDR3 totals 15 residues. Germline V gene lookup returns CDR1 SGHDN and CDR2 FVKESK. As DNA, the CDR3 is TGTGCCAGCAGCCAGCTTCGGGGAGGGAACCCTGAAGCTTTCTTT. It yields the protein CASSQLRGGNPEAFF. Filled out from reference TRBV14 and TRBJ1-1, the complete variable domain reads EAGVTQFPSHSVIEKGQTVTLRCDPISGHDNLYWYRRVMGKEIKFLLHFVKESKQDESGMPNNRFLAERTGGTYSTLKVQPAELEDSGVYFCASSQLRGGNPEAFFGQGTRLTVV.

The chain links TRBV2 to TRBJ1-2; D possibly corresponds to TRBD1 (6 bases). CDR3 size: 14 residues. Germline V gene data show CDR1 as SNHLY and CDR2 as FYNNEI. V lost 2 bases and J 0 bases, leaving 7 bases between the germline ends. This CDR3 reads CASSEQGPNYGYTF. The CDR3 bases are TGTGCCAGCAGTGAACAGGGGCCTAACTATGGCTACACCTTC.

V is TRBV3-1 (or the pseudogene TRBV3-2) and J is TRBJ2-1; D uncertain. Germline loops: CDR1 LGHDT, CDR2 YNNKEL (reference sequence). Trimming cost V 3 bases and J 5 bases, with 26 bases left between them. This CDR3 region has 19 residues. The CDR3: CASSQPLGRDLRIHNEQFF. In DNA, the CDR3 is TGTGCCAGCAGCCAGCCCCTGGGCCGTGATCTTCGTATTCACAATGAGCAGTTCTTC.

This rearrangement joins TRBV20-1 to TRBJ2-5; TRBD1 aligns across 10 bases. The germline V gene encodes CDR1 DFQATT and CDR2 SNEGSKA (reference sequence). With V trimmed by 3 bases and J by 5 bases, 6 bases remained unmatched. The CDR3 sequence is 14 residues long. The CDR3 bases are TGCAGTGCTAGTCTGCGACAGGGGGCTGAGACCCAGTACTTC. Its translation is CSASLRQGAETQYF.

V is TRBV7-6 and J is TRBJ2-7; tentative D call: TRBD1 (6 bases). Germline CDR1 and CDR2: SGHVS and FNYEAQ. This CDR3 region has 15 residues. V lost 5 bases and J 6 bases, leaving 20 bases between the germline ends. CDR3 protein: CASSRSLQGLGEQYF. CDR3 in DNA: TGTGCCAGCAGCCGATCCTTACAGGGTCTGGGCGAGCAGTACTTC.

The chain joins TRBV9 to TRBJ2-2, with TRBD1 as a possible D gene (6 bases). Germline CDR1 is SGDLS and CDR2 is YYNGEE. This CDR3 contains 16 residues. With 0 bases removed from V and 3 bases from J, the gap between germline ends came to 12 bases. CDR3 protein: CASSVGGRAYTGELFF. In DNA, the CDR3 is TGTGCCAGCAGCGTAGGGGGGCGAGCTTACACCGGGGAGCTGTTTTTT.